This T cell receptor beta chain was identified in a study of molecular identifiers for immune sequencing clone quantification. Study-wide results and limits: Among approximately 1 million naive cells, as was reported, spiked Jurkat TCR RNA from one cell was detectable. Effector cells kept over 98% of their molecules in clones above 20 RNA copies, while naive cells kept under 1% there.

Libraries of bulk TCR were made by previously described methods (with listed TCR primers). MiXCR was run by TCRdb on the PCR reads, yielding one entry per CDR3 protein. The sample holds just under 650,000 distinct CDR3 sequences, 20% seen once. Remarks on this clonotype: Its antigen is unknown. This may be a read error: a much more frequent sequence differs by one nucleotide.

CDR1 and CDR2 from the germline V gene are SEHNR and FQNEAQ (reference sequence). The CDR3 sequence is 16 residues long. The sample was naive CD8+ T cells from blood, with Jurkat cell RNA spiked in. The subset is: FACS-sorted CD8+CD4-CCR7+CD45RA+ naive T cells. The chain couples TRBV7-9 to TRBJ2-2, with D possibly TRBD1 on 6 matching bases. The receptor comes from a human donor in good health. Some libraries in this study had Jurkat cell RNA spiked in. CDR3 nucleotides: TGTGCCAGCCTCCGGGACACCCACCAGTACACCGGGGAGCTGCTTTTT. This gives the protein CASLRDTHQYTGELLF.